This TCR beta chain was recovered during a study of T-cell reconstitution after alpha-beta-depleted transplantation in children. The V end was cut by 3 bases, the J end by 7 bases, with 16 bases between. The CDR3 extends over 15 amino acids. The V gene's germline CDR1 is SGHAT and CDR2 FQNNGV. Library preparation (for TCRbeta) was performed with unique molecular identifiers. TCRdb called the PCR reads again in MiXCR, with one record for every CDR3 protein. The data hold approximately 590,000 distinct CDR3 sequences, with about 10% observed a single time. Sample: PBMCs from the stem cell graft donor, taken from the stem cell graft. This sequence originates from a human donor who donated a stem cell graft to a child with acute myeloid leukemia. The rearrangement links TRBV11-2 to TRBJ2-1; the D gene could be TRBD1 or TRBD2 (5 bases each). The DNA for the CDR3 is TGTGCCAGCAGCTTGGATCGGCTCGGGGCTAATGAGCAGTTCTTC. Its protein product is CASSLDRLGANEQFF.